Presented here are 30 T cell receptor beta chains from one specimen sequenced in a study of cytomegalovirus exposure and HLA in healthy donors. Here immunoSEQ multiplex PCR was the method, and the copy in TCRdb shows in-frame clones only, minus some. The sample lists over 200,000 clones, almost 90% seen once, with about 2.7% in the top ten. Material for sequencing was PBMCs. Receptor source: a woman between 18 and 29 years old in good health and CMV-seronegative.

The chain employs TRBV14 and TRBJ2-7; D is possibly TRBD1 (6 bases). The CDR3 runs to 20 residues. V was shortened by 2 bases and J by 2 bases, with 28 bases between the two germline ends. Germline V gives CDR1 SGHDN, CDR2 FVKESK. The CDR3 sequence: CASSQTIPGLSWDKTYEQYF. The CDR3 nucleotides are TGTGCCAGCAGCCAAACAATCCCCGGACTTTCTTGGGACAAGACCTACGAGCAGTACTTC.

V gene TRBV6-5 combines with J gene TRBJ2-7; a weak D match, TRBD1 (6 bases). Germline V lookup: CDR1 MNHEY, CDR2 SVGAGI. V was trimmed by 5 bases and J by 3 bases, leaving 14 bases between them. This CDR3 comprises 14 residues. CDR3 in DNA: TGTGCCAGCAGTCCACAGGGAAGGGGCTACGAGCAGTACTTC. Translation: CASSPQGRGYEQYF.

The chain carries TRBV4-3 and TRBJ1-2; 7 bases agree with TRBD1. V shed 0 bases, J shed 1 base, and the junction held 8 bases outside the gene matches. CDR1 and CDR2 from the germline V gene are LGHNA and YSLEER. This CDR3 region has 17 residues. The CDR3 region has the DNA TGCGCCAGCAGCCAAGATCGAATAACAGGGGATAACTATGGCTACACCTTC. Translating it yields CASSQDRITGDNYGYTF.

CDR3 in amino acids: CASSQARGRASEQFF. In DNA form, the CDR3 reads TGCGCCAGCTCCCAGGCTAGAGGGAGGGCCAGTGAGCAGTTCTTC. J is TRBJ2-1 and V is TRBV5-1; 7 nucleotides match TRBD2. The CDR3 extends over 15 amino acids. Germline values: CDR1 SGHRS, CDR2 YFSETQ. The V gene end was trimmed by 7 bases and the J gene end by 9 bases; junction bases not matched to a gene: 16.

The J gene is TRBJ2-7, the V gene TRBV2, with TRBD1 matching 9 bases. In germline, CDR1 is SNHLY, CDR2 FYNNEI. The ends lost 8 bases at V and 0 bases at J; junction bases unmatched: 11. There are 16 residues in the CDR3. The CDR3 coding sequence is TGTGCCAGCTCGGCGGCCCGACAGGGGGACTCCTACGAGCAGTACTTC. As protein: CASSAARQGDSYEQYF.

Concerning this clone: Additional DNA sequences in this sample encode the identical CDR3. The gene calls are TRBV5-1 and TRBJ1-1, with no clear D. V lost 0 bases to trimming and J lost 1 base, with 4 bases between them. Germline V lookup: CDR1 SGHRS, CDR2 YFSETQ. This CDR3 spans 13 amino acids. The CDR3 region is CASSLAGNTEAFF. CDR3 sequence (DNA): TGCGCCAGCAGCTTGGCAGGGAACACTGAAGCTTTCTTT.

CDR3 sequence reads: CASSLLRYSVQPQHF. CDR3 bases: TGTGCCAGCAGTTTACTGCGGTATTCGGTCCAGCCCCAGCATTTT. The V and J genes are TRBV28 and TRBJ1-5; D remains unclear. Between the trimmed V and J ends, which lost 2 bases and 7 bases, there was a span of 15 bases. Germline loops: CDR1 MDHEN, CDR2 SYDVKM. The CDR3 extends over 15 amino acids.

V is TRBV4-1 and J is TRBJ1-1, with D possibly matching TRBD1 (6 bases). The V gene's germline CDR1 is MGHRA and CDR2 YSYEKL. The V end lost 1 base, the J end lost 3 bases, and 18 bases lay between the germline ends. This CDR3 comprises 17 residues. This CDR3 is CASSQVATGFGDTEAFF. DNA of the CDR3: TGCGCCAGCAGCCAAGTCGCGACAGGTTTTGGGGACACTGAAGCTTTCTTT.

This clone occurred a few times. The chain carries TRBV21-1 and TRBJ2-5; TRBD1, as called in the table, went unchecked against the DNA. TRBV21-1 is noted as a pseudogene. This CDR3 comprises 14 residues. CDR3 sequence: CASSNRDREETQYF. The CDR3 nucleotides read TGTGCCAGCAGCAACCGGGACAGGGAAGAGACCCAGTACTTC.

This chain connects TRBV6-6 to TRBJ1-4; TRBD1 aligns across 7 bases. In germline, CDR1 is MNHNY, CDR2 SVGAGI (reference sequence). V dropped 2 bases and J dropped 0; count of bases not matched to a gene: 3. The CDR3 has 16 residues. The CDR3 reads CASSYTGATTNEKLFF. The CDR3 bases are TGTGCCAGCAGTTACACAGGGGCCACAACTAATGAAAAACTGTTTTTT.

This clone was recorded a few times. The V gene is TRBV2, the J gene TRBJ1-2; 10 bases fit TRBD1. This CDR3 is built from 11 residues. After removal of 8 bases from V and 7 bases from J, the junction contained 1 base not matched to a gene. CDR1 SNHLY and CDR2 FYNNEI come from the germline V gene. The CDR3 reads CASGTGVGYTF. The CDR3 DNA sequence: TGTGCCAGCGGGACAGGGGTTGGCTACACCTTC.

This chain uses TRBV11-3 with TRBJ2-5; no firm D call. Germline CDR1 and CDR2: SGHNT and YENEEA. This CDR3 has 16 amino acids. Trimming removed 3 bases at V and 3 bases at J, with 17 bases between. The CDR3 spells CASSFCFGDAEETQYF. CDR3 sequence (DNA): TGTGCCAGCAGCTTCTGTTTCGGAGACGCAGAAGAGACCCAGTACTTC. The full variable domain, rest sourced from reference TRBV11-3 and TRBJ2-5, is EAGVVQSPRYKIIEKKQPVAFWCNPISGHNTLYWYLQNLGQGPELLIRYENEEAVDDSQLPKDRFSAERLKGVDSTLKIQPAELGDSAVYLCASSFCFGDAEETQYFGPGTRLLVL.

The rearrangement uses TRBV28 and TRBJ2-7, with 7 bases matching TRBD2. The CDR3 is made up of 16 amino acids. Per the germline V gene, CDR1 is MDHEN and CDR2 is SYDVKM. With 3 bases clipped from V and 2 bases from J, the junction kept 10 bases outside the gene matches. The CDR3 DNA sequence: TGTGCCAGCAGTTTCCTTCCCACTAGCGTCACCTACGAGCAGTACTTC. As protein: CASSFLPTSVTYEQYF.

A few counts support this clone. The genes are TRBV2 and TRBJ2-3, with no clear D. CDR1 and CDR2 from the germline V gene are SNHLY and FYNNEI. V was pared by 5 bases and J by 4 bases, with 4 bases between. CDR3 length: 11 residues. The CDR3 DNA reads TGTGCCAGCAGTTTCTCAGATACGCAGTATTTT. This encodes CASSFSDTQYF. Full variable domain (missing parts from reference TRBV2 and TRBJ2-3): EPEVTQTPSHQVTQMGQEVILRCVPISNHLYFYWYRQILGQKVEFLVSFYNNEISEKSEIFDDQFSVERPDGSNFTLKIRSTKLEDSAMYFCASSFSDTQYFGPGTRLTVL.

The rearrangement uses TRBV18 and TRBJ1-5; TRBD1 aligns across 8 bases. The CDR3 consists of 18 residues. Germline CDR1 and CDR2: KGHSH and LQKENI. V shed 3 bases and J 3 bases; nucleotides not matched to a gene: 13. The CDR3 here is CASSPEPGQAGFNQPQHF. DNA of the CDR3: TGTGCCAGCTCACCCGAACCGGGACAGGCCGGGTTCAATCAGCCCCAGCATTTT.

The V gene is TRBV28, the J gene TRBJ1-2; 8 bases match TRBD1. Germline V lookup: CDR1 MDHEN, CDR2 SYDVKM. The V gene end was trimmed by 6 bases and the J gene end by 5 bases; junction bases not matched to a gene: 11. This CDR3 has 15 amino acids. In DNA form, the CDR3 reads TGTGCCAGCAGGGCCCCAGGGGGCGTCGGTTATGGCTACACCTTC. Translation gives CASRAPGGVGYGYTF.

The chain carries TRBV27 and TRBJ1-3; D unresolved. The length of the CDR3 is 13 residues. CDR1 is MNHEY, CDR2 SMNVEV, per germline (reference sequence). V was pared by 5 bases and J by 4 bases, with 9 bases between. The CDR3 reads CASSPVAGNTIYF. The CDR3 bases are TGTGCCAGCAGTCCAGTTGCCGGAAACACCATATATTTT.

The chain employs TRBV6-5 and TRBJ2-1; D remains unclear. Germline CDR1 reads MNHEY; CDR2 reads SVGAGI. The CDR3 extends over 11 amino acids. Trimming removed 7 bases from V and 8 bases from J, with 9 bases in between. CDR3 sequence (DNA): TGTGCCAGCAATCTAGTTTATGAGCAGTTCTTC. Translating it yields CASNLVYEQFF.

The V call is TRBV30, the J call TRBJ1-4; D may be TRBD1 (5 bases). The V end lost 1 base, the J end lost 7 bases, and 13 bases lay between the germline ends. Germline CDR1 GTSNPN, CDR2 SVGIG (reference sequence). There are 14 residues in the CDR3. CDR3 region: CAWSGGGLGEKLFF. Here the CDR3 DNA reads TGTGCCTGGAGTGGGGGGGGGTTGGGTGAAAAACTGTTTTTT.

This rearrangement joins TRBV5-4 to TRBJ1-2, with TRBD1 matching over 9 bases. Trimming cost V 3 bases and J 8 bases; bases outside gene matches: 5. This CDR3 is built from 13 residues. Germline V CDR1 and CDR2: SGHNT, YYREEE (reference sequence). This CDR3 is CASSSGQGPGYTF. The CDR3 bases are TGTGCCAGCAGCTCCGGACAGGGGCCCGGCTACACCTTC.

This sequence joins TRBV21-1 and TRBJ1-1; TRBD1 is taken as the D call from the table, unchecked against the DNA. TRBV21-1 corresponds to a pseudogene. CDR3 size: 18 residues. The CDR3 DNA reads TGTGCCAGCAGCAAACGTCCGACAGGGGGCATTTGGGGCACTGAAGCTTTCTTT. Protein: CASSKRPTGGIWGTEAFF.

This chain links TRBV2 with TRBJ2-7; 9 bases match TRBD2. With 8 bases clipped from V and 3 bases from J, the junction kept 8 bases outside the gene matches. CDR1 and CDR2 from the germline V gene are SNHLY and FYNNEI. The CDR3 has 14 amino acids. The CDR3 nucleotides read TGTGCCAGCCAGTACGGGACTAGCATCTACGAGCAGTACTTC. Translated: CASQYGTSIYEQYF.

V gene TRBV5-4 combines with J gene TRBJ2-7; a weak D match, TRBD1 (6 bases). CDR3 length: 14 amino acids. Germline V gene sequence: CDR1 SGHNT, CDR2 YYREEE (reference sequence). Trimming took off 2 bases at V and 0 bases at J, with 9 bases between the two ends. This CDR3 reads CASSLVTGSYEQYF. The CDR3 DNA follows: TGTGCCAGCAGCTTAGTGACAGGCTCCTACGAGCAGTACTTC.

The V and J genes are TRBV5-1 and TRBJ2-1; TRBD2 agrees at 9 bases. V lost 3 bases to trimming and J lost 7 bases; unmatched junction nucleotides: 5. The CDR3 extends over 14 amino acids. From germline, CDR1 is SGHRS and CDR2 YFSETQ. This CDR3 reads CASSSGTSSNEQFF. The CDR3 coding sequence is TGCGCCAGCAGCTCGGGGACTAGCTCGAATGAGCAGTTCTTC.

Here the CDR3 reads CASSLSVAGAEAFF. The CDR3 DNA reads TGTGCCAGCAGTTTATCGGTGGCAGGGGCTGAAGCTTTCTTT. The chain joins TRBV27 to TRBJ1-1; D may be TRBD1 (6 bases). This CDR3 contains 14 residues. Trimming cost V 0 bases and J 6 bases, with 11 bases left between them. Germline lookup yields CDR1 MNHEY and CDR2 SMNVEV (reference sequence).

CDR3 sequence reads: CASSRTGEYNEQFF. The CDR3 nucleotides read TGTGCCAGCAGCAGGACAGGGGAATACAATGAGCAGTTCTTC. V and J are TRBV27 and TRBJ2-1; 9 bases line up with TRBD1. The CDR3 is 14 residues long. Trimming took 6 bases from V and 4 from J; bases not matched to a gene: 4. CDR1 MNHEY and CDR2 SMNVEV come from the germline V gene (reference sequence).

The chain uses TRBV4-3 and TRBJ2-6, with a possible D match to TRBD2 (6 bases). Germline CDR1 is LGHNA and CDR2 is YSLEER. CDR3 length equals 16 residues. Trimming stripped 1 base from V and 4 bases from J, with 11 bases between. CDR3 DNA: TGCGCCAGCAGCCAAGGGGTGGCGGGGGGGGCCAACGTCCTGACTTTC. Protein: CASSQGVAGGANVLTF.

The V gene is TRBV28, the J gene TRBJ1-5; 10 bases are shared with TRBD1. CDR1 and CDR2 (germline): MDHEN, SYDVKM. CDR3 length equals 16 residues. Unmatched junction bases numbered 11, after V lost 7 bases and J lost 5 bases. The CDR3 here is CASTDRGRYRYQPQHF. CDR3 in DNA: TGTGCCAGCACAGACAGGGGGCGTTATAGGTATCAGCCCCAGCATTTT.

Worth noting for this clone: In the same sample, other DNA sequences code for this CDR3. The genes are TRBV27 and TRBJ2-7; 10 nucleotides match TRBD1. The CDR3 spans 14 residues. Trimming at V came to 4 bases and at J to 4 bases, leaving 4 bases not matched to a gene. CDR1 is MNHEY and CDR2 is SMNVEV in the germline V gene (reference sequence). CDR3 sequence: CASSSGQGIYEQYF. The CDR3 region has the DNA TGTGCCAGCAGTTCGGGACAGGGGATATACGAGCAGTACTTC.

The V and J genes are TRBV2 and TRBJ2-2; 11 nucleotides align to TRBD2. Germline V gene sequence: CDR1 SNHLY, CDR2 FYNNEI. The V segment lost 1 base and the J segment 7 bases; nucleotides outside the gene matches: 5. CDR3 length: 16 residues. The DNA of the CDR3 is TGTGCCAGCAGTGAAGGTACTAGCGGGAGATTCGGGGAGCTGTTTTTT. It translates to CASSEGTSGRFGELFF.